Presented here are 8 T cell receptor beta chains from one specimen sequenced in a study of PD-1 blockade in classical Hodgkin lymphoma. Assay: immunoSEQ multiplex PCR; the TCRdb copy retains only in-frame clones and omits some. The table lists 5,000 to 7,000 clones, about 76% of them singletons. The sample's time point: cycle 4 day 1 (C4D1), after 5 to 7 weeks of nivolumab. Relapse was seen in all patients after autologous stem cell transplantation, and brentuximab vedotin exposure was variable. Thawed PBMCs were the source of CD8+ T cells, obtained through magnetic negative selection. The sequences come from CD8+ T cells from blood, collected before the fourth cycle of nivolumab. The receptors derive from a human donor with classical Hodgkin lymphoma.

This chain uses TRBV2 with TRBJ2-1; 7 bases map to TRBD2. The CDR3 consists of 13 residues. The V gene end was trimmed by 7 bases and the J gene end by 6 bases; junction bases not matched to a gene: 6. Germline V gene lookup returns CDR1 SNHLY and CDR2 FYNNEI. The CDR3 DNA sequence: TGTGCCAGCACCCGCGGGAGAGGCAATGAGCAGTTCTTC. This codes for CASTRGRGNEQFF.

The chain links TRBV28 to TRBJ1-1; D call uncertain. Between the trimmed V and J ends, which lost 2 bases and 1 base, there was a span of 11 bases. Germline values: CDR1 MDHEN, CDR2 SYDVKM. The CDR3 covers 15 residues. The CDR3: CASSLPQTRNTEAFF. Written as DNA, the CDR3 is TGTGCCAGCAGTTTACCCCAAACACGGAACACTGAAGCTTTCTTT.

The rearrangement uses TRBV27 and TRBJ2-7; 8 nucleotides align to TRBD2. CDR3 length equals 13 residues. CDR1 is MNHEY, CDR2 SMNVEV, per germline (reference sequence). The V and J ends lost 3 bases and 3 bases, in that order; junction bases with no gene match: 1. CDR3 DNA: TGTGCCAGCAGTTTCGCGGGGGGCTACGAGCAGTACTTC. The encoded protein is CASSFAGGYEQYF.

This chain joins TRBV9 and TRBJ2-5; 13 bases map to TRBD2. Germline V lookup: CDR1 SGDLS, CDR2 YYNGEE. The trim removed 3 bases at V and 1 base at J, leaving 9 bases unmatched. The CDR3 runs 18 residues. Here the CDR3 DNA reads TGTGCCAGCAGCGAACGACTAGCGGGGGGTTCAATCCAAGAGACCCAGTACTTC. Its protein product is CASSERLAGGSIQETQYF. Supplemented by reference TRBV9 and TRBJ2-5, the full variable domain reads DSGVTQTPKHLITATGQRVTLRCSPRSGDLSVYWYQQSLDQGLQFLIQYYNGEERAKGNILERFSAQQFPDLHSELNLSSLELGDSALYFCASSERLAGGSIQETQYFGPGTRLLVL.

This clone has more than one count but fewer than ten. The CDR3 loop is CASSLPHRVSGANVLTF. Written as DNA, the CDR3 is TGTGCCAGCAGCTTACCCCACAGAGTCTCTGGGGCCAACGTCCTGACTTTC. J is TRBJ2-6 and V is TRBV7-6; D uncertain. Between the trimmed V and J ends, which lost 2 bases and 0 bases, there was a span of 11 bases. Per germline, CDR1 SGHVS and CDR2 FNYEAQ. The CDR3 extends over 17 amino acids.

V is TRBV4-3 and J is TRBJ1-2; maybe TRBD1 (5 bases). Germline loops: CDR1 LGHNA, CDR2 YSLEER. Trimming took off 0 bases at V and 0 bases at J, with 8 bases between the two ends. The CDR3 is 15 amino acids. DNA of the CDR3: TGCGCCAGCAGCCAAGACGAGGACACTAACTATGGCTACACCTTC. Residues: CASSQDEDTNYGYTF.

The chain joins TRBV7-6 to TRBJ2-1, with 7 bases aligning to TRBD2. CDR3 size: 13 residues. The ends lost 11 bases at V and 5 bases at J; junction bases unmatched: 9. Germline CDR1 SGHVS, CDR2 FNYEAQ. The CDR3 bases are TGTGCCTCCGGAGAGGGAGGGGACAATGAGCAGTTCTTC. This codes for CASGEGGDNEQFF.

The CDR3 sequence is CASKGGPDTQYF. CDR3 nucleotides: TGTGCCTCGAAAGGGGGTCCAGATACGCAGTATTTT. The genes are TRBV30 and TRBJ2-3; weak D call: TRBD1 (6 bases). This CDR3 has 12 residues. CDR1 and CDR2 from the germline V gene are GTSNPN and SVGIG (reference sequence). The ends were cut back, 7 bases at V and 4 bases at J, with 12 bases in the middle. Together with reference TRBV30 and TRBJ2-3, the CDR3 gives the full variable domain: SQTIHQWPATLVQPVGSPLSLECTVEGTSNPNLYWYRQAAGRGLQLLFYSVGIGQISSEVPQNLSASRPQDRQFILSSKKLLLSDSGFYLCASKGGPDTQYFGPGTRLTVL.